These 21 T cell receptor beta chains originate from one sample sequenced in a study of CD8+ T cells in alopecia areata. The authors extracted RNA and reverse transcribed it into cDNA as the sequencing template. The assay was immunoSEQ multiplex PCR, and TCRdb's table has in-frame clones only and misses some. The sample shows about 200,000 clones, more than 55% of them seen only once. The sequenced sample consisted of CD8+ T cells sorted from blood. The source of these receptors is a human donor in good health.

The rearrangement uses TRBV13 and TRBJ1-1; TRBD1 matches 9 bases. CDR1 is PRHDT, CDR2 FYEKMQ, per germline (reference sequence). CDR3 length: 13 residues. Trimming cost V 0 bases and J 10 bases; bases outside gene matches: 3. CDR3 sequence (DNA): TGTGCCAGCAGCTTAGGCTTGGACAGGGGAGCTTTCTTT. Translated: CASSLGLDRGAFF.

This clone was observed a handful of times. The CDR3 coding sequence is TGTGCCAGCAGTTTGTTCTATCGGGACAGGCTCAGTCAGCCCCAGCATTTT. It yields the protein CASSLFYRDRLSQPQHF. The chain joins TRBV27 to TRBJ1-5; the match to TRBD1 covers 8 bases. Germline V gene data show CDR1 as MNHEY and CDR2 as SMNVEV (reference sequence). This CDR3 has 17 residues. The trim removed 3 bases at V and 6 bases at J, leaving 13 bases unmatched.

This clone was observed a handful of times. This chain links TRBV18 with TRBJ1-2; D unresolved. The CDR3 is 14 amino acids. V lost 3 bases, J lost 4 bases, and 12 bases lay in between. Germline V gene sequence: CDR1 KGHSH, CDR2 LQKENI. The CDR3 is CASSPWEGGYGYTF. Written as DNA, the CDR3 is TGTGCCAGCTCACCCTGGGAGGGTGGCTATGGCTACACCTTC.

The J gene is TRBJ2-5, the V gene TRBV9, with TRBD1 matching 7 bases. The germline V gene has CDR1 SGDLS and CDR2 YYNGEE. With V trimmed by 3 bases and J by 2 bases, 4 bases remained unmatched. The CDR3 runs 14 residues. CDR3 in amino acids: CASSGGTAQETQYF. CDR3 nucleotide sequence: TGTGCCAGCAGCGGAGGGACAGCTCAAGAGACCCAGTACTTC.

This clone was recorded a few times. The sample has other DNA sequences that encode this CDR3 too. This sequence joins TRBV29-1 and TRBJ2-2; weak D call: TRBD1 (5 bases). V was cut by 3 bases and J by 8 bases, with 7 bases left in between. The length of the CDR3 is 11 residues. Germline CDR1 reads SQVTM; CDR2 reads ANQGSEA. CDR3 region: CSVDPGGELFF. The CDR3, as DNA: TGCAGCGTTGACCCAGGGGGGGAGCTGTTTTTT.

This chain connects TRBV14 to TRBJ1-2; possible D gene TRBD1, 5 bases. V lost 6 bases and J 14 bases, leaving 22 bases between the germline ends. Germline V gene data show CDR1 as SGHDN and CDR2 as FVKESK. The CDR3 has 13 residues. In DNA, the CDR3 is TGTGCCAGCAGTCTGGCACTCCGGGACCCCTATACCTTC. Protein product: CASSLALRDPYTF.

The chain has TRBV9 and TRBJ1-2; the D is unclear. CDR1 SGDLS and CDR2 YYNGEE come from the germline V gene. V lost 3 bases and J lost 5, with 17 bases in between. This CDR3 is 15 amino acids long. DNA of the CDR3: TGTGCCAGCAGCGGGTGGATGACCGAGGAGTATGGCTACACCTTC. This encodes CASSGWMTEEYGYTF.

The CDR3 here is CASSLALAGAGELFF. In DNA form, the CDR3 reads TGTGCCAGCAGCTTGGCCCTAGCGGGGGCCGGGGAGCTGTTTTTT. This chain joins TRBV5-4 and TRBJ2-2, with 10 nucleotides matching TRBD2. The CDR3 contains 15 residues. In germline, CDR1 is SGHNT, CDR2 YYREEE (reference sequence). Trimming took 0 bases from V and 6 from J; bases not matched to a gene: 2.

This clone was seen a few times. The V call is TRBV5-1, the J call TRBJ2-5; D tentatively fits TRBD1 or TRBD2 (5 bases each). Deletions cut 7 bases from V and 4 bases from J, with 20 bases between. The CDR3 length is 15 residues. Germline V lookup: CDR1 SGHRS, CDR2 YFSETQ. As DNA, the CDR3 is TGCGCCAGCCGTTGGGCTGGGGGATCACGAGAGACCCAGTACTTC. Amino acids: CASRWAGGSRETQYF.

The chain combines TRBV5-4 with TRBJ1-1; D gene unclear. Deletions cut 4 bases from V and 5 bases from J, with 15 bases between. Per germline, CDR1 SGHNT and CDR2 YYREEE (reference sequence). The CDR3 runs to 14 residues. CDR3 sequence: CASSPLGKGTEAFF. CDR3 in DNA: TGTGCCAGCAGCCCTCTGGGGAAGGGAACTGAAGCTTTCTTT.

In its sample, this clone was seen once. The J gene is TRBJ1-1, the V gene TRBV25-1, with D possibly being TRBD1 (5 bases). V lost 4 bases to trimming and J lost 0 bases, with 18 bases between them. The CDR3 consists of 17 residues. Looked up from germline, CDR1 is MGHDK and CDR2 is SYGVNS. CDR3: CASSGLPATDMNTEAFF. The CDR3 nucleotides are TGTGCCAGCAGTGGACTTCCCGCGACAGATATGAACACTGAAGCTTTCTTT.

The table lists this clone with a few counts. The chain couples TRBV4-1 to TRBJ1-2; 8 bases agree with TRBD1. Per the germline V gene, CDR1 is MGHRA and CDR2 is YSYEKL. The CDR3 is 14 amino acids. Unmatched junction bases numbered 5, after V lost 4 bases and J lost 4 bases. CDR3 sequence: CASSPRGQTYGYTF. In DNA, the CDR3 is TGCGCCAGCAGCCCCAGGGGGCAGACCTATGGCTACACCTTC.

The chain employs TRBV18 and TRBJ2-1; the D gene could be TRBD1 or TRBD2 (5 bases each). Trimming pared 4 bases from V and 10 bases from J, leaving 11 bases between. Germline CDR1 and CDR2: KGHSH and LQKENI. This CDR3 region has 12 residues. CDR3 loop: CASSRRWGEQFF. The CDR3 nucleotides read TGTGCCAGCTCACGCCGTTGGGGGGAGCAGTTCTTC.

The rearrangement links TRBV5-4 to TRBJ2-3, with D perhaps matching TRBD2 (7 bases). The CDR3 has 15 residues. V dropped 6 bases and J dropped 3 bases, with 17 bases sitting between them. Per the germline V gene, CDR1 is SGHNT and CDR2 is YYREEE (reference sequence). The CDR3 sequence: CASTLAGEGTDTQYF. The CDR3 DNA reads TGTGCCAGCACCTTAGCAGGGGAGGGGACAGATACGCAGTATTTT.

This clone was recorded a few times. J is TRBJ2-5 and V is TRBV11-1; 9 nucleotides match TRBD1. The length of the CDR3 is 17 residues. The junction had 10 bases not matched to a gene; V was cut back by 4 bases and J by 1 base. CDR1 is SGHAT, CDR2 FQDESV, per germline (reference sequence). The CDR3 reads CASSSGEPTGGQETQYF. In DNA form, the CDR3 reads TGTGCCAGCAGCTCAGGAGAGCCGACAGGGGGCCAAGAGACCCAGTACTTC.

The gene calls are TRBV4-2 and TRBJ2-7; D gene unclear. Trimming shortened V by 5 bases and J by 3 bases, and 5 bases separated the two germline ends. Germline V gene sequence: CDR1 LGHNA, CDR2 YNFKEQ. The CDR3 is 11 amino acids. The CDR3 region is CASSYLYEQYF. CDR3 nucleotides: TGTGCCAGCAGCTACCTCTACGAGCAGTACTTC.

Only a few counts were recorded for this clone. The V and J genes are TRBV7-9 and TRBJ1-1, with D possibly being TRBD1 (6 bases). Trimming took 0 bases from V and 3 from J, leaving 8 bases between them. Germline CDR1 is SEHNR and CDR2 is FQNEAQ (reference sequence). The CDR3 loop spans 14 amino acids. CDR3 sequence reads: CASSLAGADTEAFF. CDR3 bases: TGTGCCAGCAGCTTAGCGGGGGCAGACACTGAAGCTTTCTTT.

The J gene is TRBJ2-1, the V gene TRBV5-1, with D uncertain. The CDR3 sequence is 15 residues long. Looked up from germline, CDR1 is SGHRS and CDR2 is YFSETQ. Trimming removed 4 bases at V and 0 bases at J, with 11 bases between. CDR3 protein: CASSVGVSSYNEQFF. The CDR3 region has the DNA TGCGCCAGCAGCGTTGGGGTTAGCTCCTACAATGAGCAGTTCTTC.

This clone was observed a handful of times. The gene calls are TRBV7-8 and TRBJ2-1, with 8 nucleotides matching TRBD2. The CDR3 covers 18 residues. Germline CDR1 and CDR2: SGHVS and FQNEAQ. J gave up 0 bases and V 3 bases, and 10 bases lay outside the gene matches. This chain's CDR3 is CASSFPAGAGSSYNEQFF. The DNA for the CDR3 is TGTGCCAGCAGCTTCCCAGCGGGGGCCGGAAGCTCCTACAATGAGCAGTTCTTC.

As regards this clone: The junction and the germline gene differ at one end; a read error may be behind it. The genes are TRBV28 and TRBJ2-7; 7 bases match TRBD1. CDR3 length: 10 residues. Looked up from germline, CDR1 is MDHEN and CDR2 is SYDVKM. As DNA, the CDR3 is TGTGCCAGCAGTCGGGACAGAAAAATCTTC. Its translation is CASSRDRKIF.

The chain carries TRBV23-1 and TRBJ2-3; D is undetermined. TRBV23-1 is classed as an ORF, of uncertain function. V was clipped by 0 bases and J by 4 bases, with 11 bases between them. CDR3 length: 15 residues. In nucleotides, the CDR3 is TGCGCCAGCAGTCAATCAGCCCAAGGCCCAGATACGCAGTATTTT. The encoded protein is CASSQSAQGPDTQYF.